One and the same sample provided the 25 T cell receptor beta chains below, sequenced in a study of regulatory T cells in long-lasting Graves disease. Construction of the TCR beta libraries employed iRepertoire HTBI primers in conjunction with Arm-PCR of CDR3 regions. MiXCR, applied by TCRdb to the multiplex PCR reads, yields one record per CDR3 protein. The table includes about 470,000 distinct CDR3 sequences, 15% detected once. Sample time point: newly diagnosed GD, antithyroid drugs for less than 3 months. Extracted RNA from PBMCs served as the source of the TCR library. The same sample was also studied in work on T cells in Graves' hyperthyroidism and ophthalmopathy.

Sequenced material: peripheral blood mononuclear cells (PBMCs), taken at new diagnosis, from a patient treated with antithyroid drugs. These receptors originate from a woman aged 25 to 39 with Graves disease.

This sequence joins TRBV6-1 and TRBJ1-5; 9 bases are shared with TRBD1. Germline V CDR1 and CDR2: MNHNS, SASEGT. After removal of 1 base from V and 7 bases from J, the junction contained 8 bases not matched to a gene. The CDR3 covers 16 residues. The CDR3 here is CASSEVLGQGGQPQHF. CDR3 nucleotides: TGTGCCAGCAGTGAAGTACTGGGACAGGGAGGGCAGCCCCAGCATTTT.

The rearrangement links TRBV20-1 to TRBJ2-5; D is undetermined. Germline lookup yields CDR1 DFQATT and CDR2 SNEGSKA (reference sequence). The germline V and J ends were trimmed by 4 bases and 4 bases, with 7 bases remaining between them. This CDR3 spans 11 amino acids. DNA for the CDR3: TGCAGTGCTACGGTCCTAGAGACCCAGTACTTC. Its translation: CSATVLETQYF.

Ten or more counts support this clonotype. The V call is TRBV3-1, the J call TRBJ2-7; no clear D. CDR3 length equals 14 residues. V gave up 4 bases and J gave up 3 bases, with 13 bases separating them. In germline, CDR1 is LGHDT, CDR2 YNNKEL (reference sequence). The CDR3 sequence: CASSLRRSDYEQYF. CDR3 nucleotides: TGTGCCAGCAGCCTAAGAAGGAGCGACTACGAGCAGTACTTC.

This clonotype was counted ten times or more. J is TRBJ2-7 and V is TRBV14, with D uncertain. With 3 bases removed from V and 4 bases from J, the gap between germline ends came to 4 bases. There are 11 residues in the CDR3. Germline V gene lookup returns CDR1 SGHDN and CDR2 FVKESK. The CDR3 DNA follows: TGTGCCAGCAGCCACGGATACGAGCAGTACTTC. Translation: CASSHGYEQYF.

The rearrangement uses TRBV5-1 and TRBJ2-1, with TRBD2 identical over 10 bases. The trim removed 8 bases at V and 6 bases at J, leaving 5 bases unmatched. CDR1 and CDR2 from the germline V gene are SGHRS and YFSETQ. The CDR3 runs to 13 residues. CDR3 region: CASCRTSGNEQFF. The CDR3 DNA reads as TGCGCCAGTTGCCGGACTAGCGGCAATGAGCAGTTCTTC.

The CDR3 region is CATRGQGRGDTQYF. The CDR3 DNA sequence: TGTGCCACCAGAGGACAGGGGAGAGGAGATACGCAGTATTTT. The chain is built from TRBV24-1 and TRBJ2-3; 9 bases fit TRBD1. The CDR3 has 14 residues. Unmatched junction bases numbered 6, after V lost 7 bases and J lost 5 bases. CDR1 and CDR2 from the germline V gene are KGHDR and SFDVKD.

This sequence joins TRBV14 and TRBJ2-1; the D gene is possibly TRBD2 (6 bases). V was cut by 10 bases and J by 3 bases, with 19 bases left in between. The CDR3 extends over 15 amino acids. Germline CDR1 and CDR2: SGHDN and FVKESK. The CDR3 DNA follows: TGTGCCACCTTTGCCGGGACTCAACTCTACAATGAGCAGTTCTTC. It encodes CATFAGTQLYNEQFF.

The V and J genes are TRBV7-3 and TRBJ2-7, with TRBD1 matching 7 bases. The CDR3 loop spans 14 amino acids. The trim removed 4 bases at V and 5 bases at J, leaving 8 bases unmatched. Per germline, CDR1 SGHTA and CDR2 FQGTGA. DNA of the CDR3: TGTGCCAGCAGCTCGGGACAGATAGCCGACGAGCAGTACTTC. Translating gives CASSSGQIADEQYF.

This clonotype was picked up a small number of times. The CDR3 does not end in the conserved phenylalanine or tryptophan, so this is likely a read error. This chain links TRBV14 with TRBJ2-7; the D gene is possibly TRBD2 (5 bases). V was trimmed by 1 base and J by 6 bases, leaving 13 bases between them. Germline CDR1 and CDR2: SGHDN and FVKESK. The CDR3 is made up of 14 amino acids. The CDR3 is CASSQASLAGEQYS. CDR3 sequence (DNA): TGTGCCAGCAGCCAAGCTTCTCTAGCAGGCGAGCAGTACTCC.

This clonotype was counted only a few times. The DNA for the CDR3 is TGTGCCAGCAGCCCCAAGGGGGAGTCGTACAATGAGCAGTTCTTC. This translates into CASSPKGESYNEQFF. The chain joins TRBV7-9 to TRBJ2-1, with a weak D call TRBD1 (6 bases). The CDR3 has 15 amino acids. Looked up from germline, CDR1 is SEHNR and CDR2 is FQNEAQ (reference sequence). Trimming cost V 5 bases and J 4 bases, with 15 bases left between them.

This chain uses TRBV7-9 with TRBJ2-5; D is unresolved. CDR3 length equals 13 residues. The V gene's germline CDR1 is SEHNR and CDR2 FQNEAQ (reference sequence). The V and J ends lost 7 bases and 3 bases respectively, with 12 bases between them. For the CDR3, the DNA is TGTGCCAGCACGTCTAGGGCGGAAGAGACCCAGTACTTC. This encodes CASTSRAEETQYF.

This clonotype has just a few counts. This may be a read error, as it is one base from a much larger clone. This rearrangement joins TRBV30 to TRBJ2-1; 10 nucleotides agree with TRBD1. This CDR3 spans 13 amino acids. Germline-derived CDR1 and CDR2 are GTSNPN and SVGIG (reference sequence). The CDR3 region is CATSGQGGNGQFF. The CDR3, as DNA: TGTGCCACTTCAGGACAGGGGGGGAATGGGCAGTTCTTC. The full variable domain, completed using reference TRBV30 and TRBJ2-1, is SQTIHQWPATLVQPVGSPLSLECTVEGTSNPNLYWYRQAAGRGLQLLFYSVGIGQISSEVPQNLSASRPQDRQFILSSKKLLLSDSGFYLCATSGQGGNGQFFGPGTRLTVL.

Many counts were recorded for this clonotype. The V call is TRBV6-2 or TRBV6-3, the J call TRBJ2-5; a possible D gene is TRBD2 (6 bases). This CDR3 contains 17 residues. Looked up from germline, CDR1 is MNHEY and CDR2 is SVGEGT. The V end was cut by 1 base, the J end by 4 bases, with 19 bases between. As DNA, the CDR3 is TGTGCCAGCAGTTACTACGGAGGGACCGGGACTCGAGAGACCCAGTACTTC. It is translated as CASSYYGGTGTRETQYF.

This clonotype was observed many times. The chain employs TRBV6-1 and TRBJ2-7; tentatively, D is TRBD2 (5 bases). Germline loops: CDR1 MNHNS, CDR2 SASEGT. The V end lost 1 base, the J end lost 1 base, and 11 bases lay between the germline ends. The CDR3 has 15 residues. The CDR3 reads CASSEVPDSSYEQYF. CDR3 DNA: TGTGCCAGCAGTGAAGTCCCGGACTCGTCCTACGAGCAGTACTTC.

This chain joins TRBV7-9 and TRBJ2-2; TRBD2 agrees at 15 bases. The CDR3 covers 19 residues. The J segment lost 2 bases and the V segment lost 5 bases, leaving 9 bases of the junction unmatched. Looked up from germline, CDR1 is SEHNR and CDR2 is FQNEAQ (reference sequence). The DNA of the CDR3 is TGTGCCAGCAGCGCCAGGACTAGCGGGAGGGACCGAAACACCGGGGAGCTGTTTTTT. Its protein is CASSARTSGRDRNTGELFF.

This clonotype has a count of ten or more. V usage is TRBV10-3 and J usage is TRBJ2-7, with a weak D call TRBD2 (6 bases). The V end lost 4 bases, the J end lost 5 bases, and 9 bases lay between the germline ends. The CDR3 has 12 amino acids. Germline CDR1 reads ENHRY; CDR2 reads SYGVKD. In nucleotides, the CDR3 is TGTGCCATCAGTGCCGGAGGGAACGAGCAGTACTTC. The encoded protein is CAISAGGNEQYF.

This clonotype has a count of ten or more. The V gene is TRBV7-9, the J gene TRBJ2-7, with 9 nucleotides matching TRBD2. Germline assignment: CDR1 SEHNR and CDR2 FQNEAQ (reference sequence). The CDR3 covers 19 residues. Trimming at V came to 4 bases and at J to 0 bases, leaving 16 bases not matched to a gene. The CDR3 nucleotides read TGTGCCAGCAGCTCCGTGACAGGTAGCGGGAGTTTAAGCTCCTACGAGCAGTACTTC. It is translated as CASSSVTGSGSLSSYEQYF.

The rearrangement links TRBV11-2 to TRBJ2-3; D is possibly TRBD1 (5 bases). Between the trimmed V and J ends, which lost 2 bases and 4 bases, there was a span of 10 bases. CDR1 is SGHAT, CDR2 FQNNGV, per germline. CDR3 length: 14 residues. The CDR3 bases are TGTGCCAGCAGCTTATCCAGGGAAGCAGATACGCAGTATTTT. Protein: CASSLSREADTQYF.

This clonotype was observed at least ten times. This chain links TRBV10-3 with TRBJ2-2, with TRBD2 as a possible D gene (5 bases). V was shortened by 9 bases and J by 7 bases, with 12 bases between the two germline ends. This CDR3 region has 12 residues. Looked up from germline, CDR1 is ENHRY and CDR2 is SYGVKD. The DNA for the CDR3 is TGTGCCATAGGGCCAAGCGGCGGGGAGCTGTTTTTT. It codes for CAIGPSGGELFF.

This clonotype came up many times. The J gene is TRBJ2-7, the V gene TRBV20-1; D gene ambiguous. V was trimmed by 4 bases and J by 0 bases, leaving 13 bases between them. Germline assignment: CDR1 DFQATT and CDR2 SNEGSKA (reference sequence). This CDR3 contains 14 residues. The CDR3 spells CSATRPSVSYEQYF. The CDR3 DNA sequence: TGCAGTGCTACCCGCCCGTCGGTCTCCTACGAGCAGTACTTC.

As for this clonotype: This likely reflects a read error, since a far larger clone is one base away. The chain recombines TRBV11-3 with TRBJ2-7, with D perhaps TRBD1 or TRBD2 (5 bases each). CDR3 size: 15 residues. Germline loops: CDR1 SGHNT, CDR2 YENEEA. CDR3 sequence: CASSLAPGRVFEQYF. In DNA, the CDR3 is TGTGCCAGCAGTTTAGCGCCGGGACGGGTCTTCGAGCAGTACTTC.

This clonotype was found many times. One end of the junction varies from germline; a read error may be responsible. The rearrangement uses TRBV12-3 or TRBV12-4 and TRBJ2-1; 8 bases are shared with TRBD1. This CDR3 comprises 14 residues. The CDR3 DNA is TGTGCCAGCAGGTTAGGACAGGGACAGAATGAGCAGTTCTTC. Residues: CASRLGQGQNEQFF.

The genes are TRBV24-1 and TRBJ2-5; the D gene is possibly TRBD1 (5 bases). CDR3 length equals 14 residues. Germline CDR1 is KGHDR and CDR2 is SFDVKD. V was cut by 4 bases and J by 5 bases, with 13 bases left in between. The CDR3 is CATSDKGKWETQYF. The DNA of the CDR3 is TGTGCCACCAGTGACAAGGGGAAGTGGGAGACCCAGTACTTC.

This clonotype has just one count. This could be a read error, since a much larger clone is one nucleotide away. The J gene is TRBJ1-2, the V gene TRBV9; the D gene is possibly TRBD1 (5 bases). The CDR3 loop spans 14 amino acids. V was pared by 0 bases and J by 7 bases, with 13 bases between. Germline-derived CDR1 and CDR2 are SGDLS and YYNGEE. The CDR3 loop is CASSVGEGRCGYTF. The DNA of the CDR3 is TGTGCCAGCAGCGTAGGGGAGGGACGGTGTGGCTACACCTTC.

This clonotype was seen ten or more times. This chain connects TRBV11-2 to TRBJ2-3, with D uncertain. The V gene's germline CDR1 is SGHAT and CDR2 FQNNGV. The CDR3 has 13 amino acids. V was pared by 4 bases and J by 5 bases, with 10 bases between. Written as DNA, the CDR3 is TGTGCCAGCAGCTCCGAATTCCGAGATACGCAGTATTTT. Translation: CASSSEFRDTQYF.